This T cell receptor beta chain comes out of a study of shared clonotypes between healthy human individuals. The CDR3 runs 16 residues. CDR1 and CDR2 (germline): MNHEY, SMNVEV (reference sequence). The ends lost 4 bases at V and 6 bases at J; junction bases unmatched: 7. It was at deep level that the assay was run. The data were produced by immunoSEQ multiplex PCR, yet TCRdb's version contains in-frame clones alone and is incomplete. The sample includes 530,000 or so clones, 75% to 80% seen only once; the top ten take under 15%. The sample consisted of PBMCs. This chain links TRBV27 with TRBJ2-2; 11 nucleotides match TRBD2. This TCR came from a woman aged 40-49 years in good health. Some clones in this sample may be carry-over from other donors' samples. CDR3 coding DNA: TGTGCCAGCAGTTCCCCCCGGACTAGCGGGTCCGGGGAGCTGTTTTTT. It specifies CASSSPRTSGSGELFF.